Below are 13 T cell receptor beta chains sequenced from a single sample in a study of blood T cell repertoires in COVID-19. Produced via immunoSEQ multiplex PCR; TCRdb's table is partial and in-frame only. This sample has roughly 330,000 clones, with more than 70% found just once. Sequencing input: PBMCs or T cells enriched from blood (not recorded which). Source of these receptors: a woman aged 25-40 years who had recovered from COVID-19.

This chain links TRBV9 with TRBJ2-2; TRBD1 matches 10 bases. J gave up 3 bases and V 4 bases, and 3 bases lay outside the gene matches. The germline V gene encodes CDR1 SGDLS and CDR2 YYNGEE. This CDR3 spans 15 amino acids. The CDR3 here is CASSPGTGDTGELFF. CDR3 bases: TGTGCCAGCAGCCCCGGGACAGGGGACACCGGGGAGCTGTTTTTT. Full variable domain (remainder filled in from reference TRBV9 and TRBJ2-2): DSGVTQTPKHLITATGQRVTLRCSPRSGDLSVYWYQQSLDQGLQFLIQYYNGEERAKGNILERFSAQQFPDLHSELNLSSLELGDSALYFCASSPGTGDTGELFFGEGSRLTVL.

The rearrangement uses TRBV11-2 and TRBJ2-7, with 7 bases aligning to TRBD1. Germline V lookup: CDR1 SGHAT, CDR2 FQNNGV. The CDR3 spans 14 residues. Trimming took 6 bases from V and 6 from J; bases not matched to a gene: 11. CDR3 amino acids: CASRHRQGRGEQYF. Written as DNA, the CDR3 is TGTGCCAGCAGACACAGACAGGGTCGCGGCGAGCAGTACTTC.

J is TRBJ2-7 and V is TRBV3-1 (or the pseudogene TRBV3-2); 8 nucleotides agree with TRBD2. CDR1 and CDR2 from the germline V gene are LGHDT and YNNKEL (reference sequence). CDR3 size: 17 residues. V dropped 1 base and J dropped 5; count of bases not matched to a gene: 13. CDR3 in DNA: TGTGCCAGCAGCCAAGGGGTTCGGAGCGGGGGCCGCGACGAGCAGTACTTC. This sequence encodes CASSQGVRSGGRDEQYF.

This rearrangement joins TRBV19 to TRBJ2-3, with TRBD1 as a possible D gene (5 bases). Germline V gives CDR1 LNHDA, CDR2 SQIVND (reference sequence). CDR3 size: 14 residues. V lost 4 bases and J lost 1, with 9 bases in between. Written as DNA, the CDR3 is TGTGCCAGTAGTAAGAACAGGCGCACAGATACGCAGTATTTT. Translated: CASSKNRRTDTQYF.

The chain couples TRBV11-2 to TRBJ2-3; TRBD2 matches 7 bases. The CDR3 spans 15 residues. The V segment lost 5 bases and the J segment 1 base; nucleotides outside the gene matches: 6. Germline CDR1 and CDR2: SGHAT and FQNNGV. In nucleotides, the CDR3 is TGTGCCAGCAGCCTTCGCAGCGGGGGCACAGATACGCAGTATTTT. This sequence encodes CASSLRSGGTDTQYF.

The chain couples TRBV12-3 or TRBV12-4 to TRBJ2-5; unclear D gene. Trimming shortened V by 1 base and J by 5 bases, and 8 bases separated the two germline ends. The CDR3 is 13 residues long. The CDR3 DNA reads as TGTGCCAGCAGTTTAGGTAGGCGGGAGACCCAGTACTTC. Its translation is CASSLGRRETQYF.

This chain links TRBV7-9 with TRBJ2-3; 12 nucleotides line up with TRBD2. CDR1 is SEHNR and CDR2 is FQNEAQ in the germline V gene (reference sequence). Trimming removed 3 bases from V and 4 bases from J; junction bases left unmatched: 8. This CDR3 region has 17 residues. The CDR3 spells CASSFDPSGGDPDTQYF. CDR3 nucleotide sequence: TGTGCCAGCAGCTTCGACCCTAGCGGGGGGGACCCAGATACGCAGTATTTT.

V gene TRBV4-2 combines with J gene TRBJ1-2; 8 bases fit TRBD1. After removal of 3 bases from V and 10 bases from J, the junction contained 4 bases not matched to a gene. The CDR3 has 12 residues. Germline CDR1 LGHNA, CDR2 YNFKEQ. DNA of the CDR3: TGTGCCAGCAGCCAGCCGACAGGGGCCTACACCTTC. Translation gives CASSQPTGAYTF.

The rearrangement uses TRBV5-1 and TRBJ2-7, with 7 bases matching TRBD1. Trimming cost V 2 bases and J 3 bases; bases outside gene matches: 5. The CDR3 covers 14 residues. Per germline, CDR1 SGHRS and CDR2 YFSETQ. CDR3 in amino acids: CASSFDRVNYEQYF. As DNA, the CDR3 is TGCGCCAGCAGCTTCGACAGGGTTAACTACGAGCAGTACTTC.

The table lists this clone with a count of one. This chain joins TRBV19 and TRBJ2-4, with TRBD1 matching over 7 bases. The CDR3 sequence is 18 residues long. V dropped 7 bases and J dropped 3; count of bases not matched to a gene: 18. In germline, CDR1 is LNHDA, CDR2 SQIVND (reference sequence). CDR3 coding DNA: TGTGCCAGTACCCAGTGGGCAGCCCGGACAGGACTCAAAAACATTCAGTACTTC. Protein sequence: CASTQWAARTGLKNIQYF.

This chain connects TRBV30 to TRBJ2-3, with TRBD1 matching 8 bases. The germline gives CDR1 GTSNPN, CDR2 SVGIG (reference sequence). The CDR3 consists of 16 residues. Trimming at V came to 1 base and at J to 6 bases, leaving 12 bases not matched to a gene. The DNA of the CDR3 is TGTGCCTGGAGTGCCACCCCAGGACAGGGCCGCGATACGCAGTATTTT. This sequence encodes CAWSATPGQGRDTQYF.

The CDR3 DNA is TGCGCCAGCAGTGAGAACAGGGGATATGGCTACACCTTC. Residues: CASSENRGYGYTF. J is TRBJ1-2 and V is TRBV10-1, with 7 bases matching TRBD1. Unmatched junction bases numbered 2, after V lost 2 bases and J lost 5 bases. Germline V gives CDR1 WNHNN, CDR2 SYGVQD (reference sequence). This CDR3 is 13 amino acids long.

The gene calls are TRBV5-8 and TRBJ2-1, with 8 bases fitting TRBD1. Per germline, CDR1 SGHTS and CDR2 YDEGEE. The CDR3 is 16 residues long. The V segment lost 0 bases and the J segment 9 bases; nucleotides outside the gene matches: 11. This CDR3 is CASSLGSGQDGGEQFF. For the CDR3, the DNA is TGTGCCAGCAGCTTGGGGTCGGGACAGGATGGGGGTGAGCAGTTCTTC.